The present T cell receptor (beta chain) was sequenced within a study of human T cells and chemical hapten exposure. CDR3 length: 15 residues. The junction had 13 bases not matched to a gene; V was cut back by 6 bases and J by 10 bases. CDR1 and CDR2 from the germline V gene are MNHEY and SVGAGI. Concerning this clonotype: Its antigen is undetermined.

Findings of the study overall: PT1 expanded TCR numbers rose with patch test score. The formation of large CDR3 similarity clusters by expanded TCRs significantly exceeded that of controls.

From the RACE reads, TCRdb called clonotypes with MiXCR, one entry per CDR3 protein. The repertoire holds under 200,000 distinct CDR3 sequences, with about 15% as singletons. Specified time point: patch test 1, 2 weeks after DPC sensitization. Treatment denoted: therapeutic diphenylcyclopropenone sensitization with weekly scalp DPC. The material sequenced was whole blood, taken in connection with sensitization to the hapten diphenylcyclopropenone (DPC). The receptor was isolated from a woman aged 25 to 39 with alopecia areata. Some clones in this sample may be carry-over from other donors' samples. This chain links TRBV6-5 with TRBJ2-1; 9 bases are a match to TRBD2. The CDR3 DNA follows: TGTGCCAGCAGCCCGGAGGGGGCTAGCGGGATGGAGCAGTTCTTC. Translating it yields CASSPEGASGMEQFF.